Each of the 26 T cell receptor beta chains below was sequenced from the same sample in a study of vaccination effects on CD4 cells after COVID-19. Subsequent to a culture period of under twelve days, CD4+ T cells were isolated. Either the mRNA-1273 or the BNT162b2 vaccine was given to participants as two doses. These TCRs are of unknown antigen specificity. Measured with immunoSEQ multiplex PCR; TCRdb has only the in-frame clones, and not every one. Of about 66,000 clones listed, roughly 80% were seen once; the top ten hold roughly 2.2%. The specimen comprised CD4+ T cells from PBMCs cultured without peptide, sampled after COVID-19 vaccination. The receptors were sampled from a human donor who received a COVID-19 vaccine.

The chain is built from TRBV20-1 and TRBJ2-7; D gene ambiguous. This CDR3 has 11 residues. The V gene's germline CDR1 is DFQATT and CDR2 SNEGSKA (reference sequence). V lost 3 bases, J lost 7 bases, and 10 bases lay in between. The CDR3 region is CSASGGLEQYV. The CDR3 bases are TGCAGTGCTAGCGGTGGCCTTGAGCAGTACGTC.

The chain joins TRBV5-1 to TRBJ1-1, with 11 bases that match TRBD1. This CDR3 is built from 16 residues. Germline values: CDR1 SGHRS, CDR2 YFSETQ. Germline trimming cut 3 bases from V and 5 bases from J; bases unmatched to any gene: 9. CDR3 sequence (DNA): TGCGCCAGCAGCTCCTCAATGGGACAGGGGGGGACTGAAGCTTTCTTT. This sequence encodes CASSSSMGQGGTEAFF.

The chain joins TRBV12-3 or TRBV12-4 to TRBJ1-2; D is uncertain. CDR3 length: 12 amino acids. Trimming removed 6 bases from V and 5 bases from J, with 10 bases in between. The CDR3 protein is CASRSTVYGYTF. The DNA of the CDR3 is TGTGCCAGCAGGTCAACGGTTTATGGCTACACCTTC.

This clone was observed a single time. The rearrangement uses TRBV12-3 or TRBV12-4 and TRBJ2-2; D might be TRBD1 or TRBD2, each matching 5 bases. CDR3 size: 13 residues. With 5 bases removed from V and 6 bases from J, the gap between germline ends came to 10 bases. The CDR3 sequence: CASSGTLAGELFF. The CDR3 DNA sequence: TGTGCCAGCAGTGGGACCCTTGCCGGGGAGCTGTTTTTT.

V and J are TRBV12-5 and TRBJ2-1; TRBD2 agrees at 7 bases. The CDR3 is 17 residues long. Trimming cost V 5 bases and J 3 bases; bases outside gene matches: 13. CDR1 and CDR2 (germline): LGHNT, FRNRAP. The CDR3 loop reads CASGPRLAGVLYNEQFF. The CDR3 DNA sequence: TGTGCTAGTGGTCCCCGATTGGCGGGGGTCCTCTACAATGAGCAGTTCTTC. Full variable domain (missing parts from reference TRBV12-5 and TRBJ2-1): DARVTQTPRHKVTEMGQEVTMRCQPILGHNTVFWYRQTMMQGLELLAYFRNRAPLDDSGMPKDRFSAEMPDATLATLKIQPSEPRDSAVYFCASGPRLAGVLYNEQFFGPGTRLTVL.

The V gene is TRBV5-6, the J gene TRBJ2-3; D is unresolved. Trimming removed 2 bases at V and 0 bases at J, with 4 bases between. This CDR3 has 13 residues. Germline loops: CDR1 SGHDT, CDR2 YYEEEE. CDR3 bases: TGTGCCAGCAGCTTCCCTAGCACAGATACGCAGTATTTT. Translated, it gives CASSFPSTDTQYF.

The rearrangement links TRBV9 to TRBJ2-3, with a possible D match to TRBD1 (6 bases). The V end was cut by 0 bases, the J end by 4 bases, with 18 bases between. Germline loops: CDR1 SGDLS, CDR2 YYNGEE. The CDR3 sequence is 17 residues long. The CDR3 here is CASSVGVRTERADTQYF. The CDR3 coding sequence is TGTGCCAGCAGCGTAGGGGTCCGGACAGAAAGGGCAGATACGCAGTATTTT. The whole variable domain, remainder taken from reference TRBV9 and TRBJ2-3, is DSGVTQTPKHLITATGQRVTLRCSPRSGDLSVYWYQQSLDQGLQFLIQYYNGEERAKGNILERFSAQQFPDLHSELNLSSLELGDSALYFCASSVGVRTERADTQYFGPGTRLTVL.

This clone appeared a few times. The J gene is TRBJ1-2, the V gene TRBV3-1 (or the pseudogene TRBV3-2); 8 nucleotides match TRBD1. This CDR3 region has 14 residues. V gave up 3 bases and J gave up 6 bases; unmatched junction bases: 6. Germline V gene lookup returns CDR1 LGHDT and CDR2 YNNKEL (reference sequence). The CDR3 here is CASSHRTGRNGYTF. Here the CDR3 DNA reads TGTGCCAGCAGCCATCGGACAGGGAGGAATGGCTACACCTTC.

The CDR3 protein is CASSDLQAENTEAFF. CDR3 in DNA: TGTGCCAGCAGTGATCTTCAGGCGGAGAACACTGAAGCTTTCTTT. This chain uses TRBV25-1 with TRBJ1-1; D is unresolved. The CDR3 runs 15 residues. Trimming took 3 bases from V and 1 from J, leaving 12 bases between them. The germline V gene has CDR1 MGHDK and CDR2 SYGVNS.

V usage is TRBV5-1 and J usage is TRBJ2-5; D call uncertain. The CDR3 has 14 residues. V lost 1 base and J lost 6, with 13 bases in between. Germline CDR1 is SGHRS and CDR2 is YFSETQ. The chain's CDR3 is CASSLLERAKTQYF. For the CDR3, the DNA is TGCGCCAGCAGCTTGCTAGAAAGGGCCAAGACCCAGTACTTC.

This clone was picked up one time. This chain joins TRBV7-8 and TRBJ1-2, with 7 bases lining up with TRBD1. In germline, CDR1 is SGHVS, CDR2 FQNEAQ. V shed 5 bases, J shed 2 bases, and the junction held 5 bases outside the gene matches. This CDR3 region has 14 residues. The chain's CDR3 is CASSRQGQNYGYTF. The CDR3 coding sequence is TGTGCCAGCAGCCGACAGGGACAGAACTATGGCTACACCTTC.

This clone has just a few counts. The rearrangement links TRBV18 to TRBJ2-7, with D perhaps matching TRBD1 or TRBD2 (5 bases each). Germline-derived CDR1 and CDR2 are KGHSH and LQKENI. This CDR3 is built from 12 residues. The germline V and J ends were trimmed by 2 bases and 4 bases, with 6 bases remaining between them. This chain's CDR3 is CASSPGGYEQYV. The CDR3 DNA sequence: TGTGCCAGCTCACCAGGGGGTTACGAGCAGTACGTC.

The sample holds one count of this clone. For the CDR3, the DNA is TGTGCCAGCAGCTTAAGGTGGAACACCGGGGAGCTGTTTTTT. It is translated as CASSLRWNTGELFF. The chain employs TRBV13 and TRBJ2-2, with D uncertain. From germline, CDR1 is PRHDT and CDR2 FYEKMQ (reference sequence). The CDR3 consists of 14 residues. The V end was cut by 2 bases, the J end by 1 base, with 5 bases between.

The CDR3, as DNA: TGTGCCAGCTGGGGGGCCCACTATGGCTACACCTTC. It translates to CASWGAHYGYTF. This chain connects TRBV9 to TRBJ1-2, with D perhaps matching TRBD1 (6 bases). Trimming removed 7 bases at V and 3 bases at J, with 10 bases between. CDR3 length: 12 residues. The germline CDR1 and CDR2 sequences are SGDLS and YYNGEE.

This chain connects TRBV9 to TRBJ2-6, with D unclear. Trimming cost V 6 bases and J 4 bases, with 11 bases left between them. Germline CDR1 is SGDLS and CDR2 is YYNGEE. This CDR3 has 14 amino acids. CDR3 nucleotide sequence: TGTGCCAGCACCGGGCTTATAGGGGCCAACGTCCTGACTTTC. It codes for CASTGLIGANVLTF. The whole variable domain, filled in from reference TRBV9 and TRBJ2-6, reads DSGVTQTPKHLITATGQRVTLRCSPRSGDLSVYWYQQSLDQGLQFLIQYYNGEERAKGNILERFSAQQFPDLHSELNLSSLELGDSALYFCASTGLIGANVLTFGAGSRLTVL.

V and J are TRBV6-2 or TRBV6-3 and TRBJ2-5; 8 nucleotides line up with TRBD1. Germline assignment: CDR1 MNHEY and CDR2 SVGEGT. V lost 6 bases, J lost 4 bases, and 4 bases stayed unmatched. This CDR3 is built from 13 residues. CDR3: CASSLQGGETQYF. The CDR3 DNA reads as TGTGCCAGCAGCCTACAGGGGGGAGAGACCCAGTACTTC.

This chain uses TRBV14 with TRBJ2-4; either TRBD1 or TRBD2 may supply D (5 bases each). The CDR3 is 16 amino acids. Germline CDR1 SGHDN, CDR2 FVKESK. V dropped 3 bases and J dropped 2 bases, with 14 bases sitting between them. This CDR3 reads CASSHPVGDTKNIQYF. DNA for the CDR3: TGTGCCAGCAGCCACCCAGTGGGGGATACCAAAAACATTCAGTACTTC.

The sample holds a few counts of this clone. The chain carries TRBV12-2 and TRBJ2-7; the DNA was not used to check the table's D call, TRBD1. TRBV12-2 is noted as a pseudogene. This CDR3 comprises 14 residues. The CDR3 here is CASRLDRGYYEQYV. DNA for the CDR3: TGTGCAAGTCGCCTGGACAGGGGGTACTACGAGCAGTACGTC.

This clone was counted once. The V gene is TRBV30, the J gene TRBJ2-2; D is possibly TRBD1 or TRBD2 (5 bases each). The CDR3 is 18 amino acids. Per germline, CDR1 GTSNPN and CDR2 SVGIG (reference sequence). Trimming shortened V by 0 bases and J by 1 base, and 18 bases separated the two germline ends. This CDR3 is CAWSVEGWPIMNTGELFF. In DNA form, the CDR3 reads TGTGCCTGGAGTGTAGAGGGGTGGCCCATTATGAACACCGGGGAGCTGTTTTTT.

The chain uses TRBV6-2 or TRBV6-3 and TRBJ1-2; D gene ambiguous. Germline CDR1 MNHEY, CDR2 SVGEGT. This CDR3 comprises 13 residues. The V end lost 2 bases, the J end lost 7 bases, and 11 bases lay between the germline ends. This CDR3 is CASSYIFPAGYTF. CDR3 DNA sequence: TGTGCCAGCAGTTACATTTTCCCAGCTGGCTACACCTTC.

This chain joins TRBV10-1 and TRBJ2-3; 10 bases match TRBD1. In germline, CDR1 is WNHNN, CDR2 SYGVQD (reference sequence). The length of the CDR3 is 16 residues. Trimming cost V 7 bases and J 2 bases; bases outside gene matches: 9. Here the CDR3 DNA reads TGCGCCAGCAACGAAGAGGGGACAGGGGTCACAGATACGCAGTATTTT. It is translated as CASNEEGTGVTDTQYF.

This clone was picked up one time. V gene TRBV10-3 combines with J gene TRBJ1-5, with 8 bases aligning to TRBD1. V gave up 8 bases and J gave up 1 base; unmatched junction bases: 13. From germline, CDR1 is ENHRY and CDR2 SYGVKD. The CDR3 is 17 residues long. CDR3 loop: CAISQQGGAGSNQPQHF. The DNA for the CDR3 is TGTGCCATCTCACAACAGGGGGGCGCGGGAAGCAATCAGCCCCAGCATTTT.

The chain has TRBV4-1 and TRBJ2-5; 12 bases align to TRBD2. V shed 7 bases, J shed 4 bases, and the junction held 16 bases outside the gene matches. The CDR3 runs to 18 residues. Germline loops: CDR1 MGHRA, CDR2 YSYEKL. The CDR3 sequence is CASKTSGGYKRPIETQYF. The CDR3 DNA reads TGCGCCAGCAAGACTAGCGGGGGCTATAAAAGGCCGATAGAGACCCAGTACTTC.

The chain joins TRBV21-1 to TRBJ2-2; TRBD1 reflects the table's D call only, with no check against the DNA. TRBV21-1 is a pseudogene. The CDR3 runs to 17 residues. DNA of the CDR3: TGTGCCAGCAGTGCTCGGGACAGGGGCGAGAACACCGGGGAGCTGTTTTTT. This gives the protein CASSARDRGENTGELFF.

This clone was detected a few times. The chain joins TRBV20-1 to TRBJ1-3; no reliable D call. V lost 3 bases to trimming and J lost 3 bases, with 3 bases between them. CDR3 size: 11 residues. CDR1 is DFQATT, CDR2 SNEGSKA, per germline (reference sequence). The CDR3 sequence: CSARSGNTIYF. The CDR3 coding sequence is TGCAGTGCTAGGAGTGGAAACACCATATATTTT.

V is TRBV24-1 and J is TRBJ1-2; 7 nucleotides match TRBD1. Germline trimming cut 4 bases from V and 4 bases from J; bases unmatched to any gene: 14. The CDR3 contains 17 residues. Germline CDR1 and CDR2: KGHDR and SFDVKD. CDR3 bases: TGTGCCACCAGTGACCGTCACAGGGGTCCCCCGTTCTATGGCTACACCTTC. Translated: CATSDRHRGPPFYGYTF.